This T cell receptor (beta chain) originates from a study of shared clonotypes between healthy human individuals. Study at large: A donor's plate count was three for CD4 naive and three for CD4 memory; CD8 naive had two and CD8 memory one.

The germline V and J ends were trimmed by 6 bases and 0 bases, with 15 bases remaining between them. The CDR3 runs to 15 residues. Overall study results and limits: Memory subsets had estimated richness that was generally smaller than that of naive subsets.

Comments on this clone: As yet, its antigen is unknown.

In the original analysis: ImmunoSEQ only sent back junction sequences with no quality scores, so filtering was done differently. The table came from immunoSEQ multiplex PCR; TCRdb's copy has only in-frame clones and leaves some out. That table is the source of V, J and clone size, and D and trimming were worked out from the DNA. This table has under 2.5 million clones, 85% to 95% appearing once. All donors were Caucasian adults living in Nashville, Tennessee. Sequenced sample: naive CD4+ T cells from PBMCs. Subset of the sample: CD45RA+ positively selected. The genes are TRBV23-1 and TRBJ2-7, with D unclear. TRBV23-1 carries the ORF label, with uncertain function. The TCR comes from a man aged 18 to 29 in good health. Some clones in this sample may be carry-over from other donors' samples. The CDR3 region is CASSSGSPGSYEQYF. CDR3 nucleotides: TGCGCCAGCAGCTCCGGTTCCCCAGGCTCCTACGAGCAGTACTTC.